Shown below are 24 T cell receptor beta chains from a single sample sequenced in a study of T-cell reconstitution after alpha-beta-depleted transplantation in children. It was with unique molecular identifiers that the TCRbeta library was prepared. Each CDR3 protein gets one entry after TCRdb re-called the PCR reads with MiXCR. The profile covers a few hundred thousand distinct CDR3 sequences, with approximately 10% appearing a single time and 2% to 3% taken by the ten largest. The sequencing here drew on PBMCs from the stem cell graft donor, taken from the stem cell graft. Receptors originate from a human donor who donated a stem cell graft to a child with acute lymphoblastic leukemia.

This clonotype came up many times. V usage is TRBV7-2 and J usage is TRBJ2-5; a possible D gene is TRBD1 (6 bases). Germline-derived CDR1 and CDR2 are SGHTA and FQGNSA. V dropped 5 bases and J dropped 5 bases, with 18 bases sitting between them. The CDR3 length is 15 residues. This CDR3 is CASSIRDTRPETQYF. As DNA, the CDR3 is TGTGCCAGCAGCATACGGGACACCAGGCCGGAGACCCAGTACTTC.

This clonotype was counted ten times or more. In DNA, the CDR3 is TGTGCCAGCAGCTTAGTGGGCGGGAGCGGTAGTGAGCAGTTCTTC. Protein product: CASSLVGGSGSEQFF. The chain employs TRBV7-9 and TRBJ2-1, with 7 bases fitting TRBD2. V lost 1 base to trimming and J lost 9 bases; unmatched junction nucleotides: 9. The CDR3 loop spans 15 amino acids. CDR1 SEHNR and CDR2 FQNEAQ come from the germline V gene (reference sequence).

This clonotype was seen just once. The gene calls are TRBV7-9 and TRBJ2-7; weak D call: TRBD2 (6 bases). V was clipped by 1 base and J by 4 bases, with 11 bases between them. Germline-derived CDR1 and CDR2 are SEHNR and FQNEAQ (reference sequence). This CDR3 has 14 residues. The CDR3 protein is CASSLVNSGYEQYF. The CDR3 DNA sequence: TGTGCCAGCAGCTTAGTCAATAGCGGTTACGAGCAGTACTTC.

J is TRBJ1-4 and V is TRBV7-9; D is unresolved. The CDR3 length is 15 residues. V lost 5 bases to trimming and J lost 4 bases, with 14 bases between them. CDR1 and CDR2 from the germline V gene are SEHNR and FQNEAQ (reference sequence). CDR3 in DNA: TGTGCCAGCAGCGCCTTAGGAGCGATTAATGAAAAACTGTTTTTT. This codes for CASSALGAINEKLFF.

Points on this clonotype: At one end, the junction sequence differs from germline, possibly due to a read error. CDR3: CASSLEASGRLKETQYF. The CDR3 region has the DNA TGTGCTAGCAGCTTAGAGGCTAGCGGGAGGCTAAAAGAGACCCAGTACTTC. The chain combines TRBV7-7 with TRBJ2-5; 11 bases are a match to TRBD2. This CDR3 spans 17 amino acids. Germline-derived CDR1 and CDR2 are SSHAT and FNYEAQ (reference sequence).

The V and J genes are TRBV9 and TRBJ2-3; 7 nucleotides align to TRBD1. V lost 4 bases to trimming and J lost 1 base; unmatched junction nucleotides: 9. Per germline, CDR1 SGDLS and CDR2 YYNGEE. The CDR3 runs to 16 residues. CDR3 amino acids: CASSFSPGQGTDTQYF. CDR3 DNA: TGTGCCAGCAGCTTCTCACCCGGACAGGGCACAGATACGCAGTATTTT.

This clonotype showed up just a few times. As DNA, the CDR3 is TGTGCCAGCAGCCCAGGACAGGGAGGCAGGACTGTCCCCTACAATGAGCAGTTCTTC. Residues: CASSPGQGGRTVPYNEQFF. The chain recombines TRBV11-2 with TRBJ2-1; 8 bases fit TRBD1. The CDR3 is made up of 19 amino acids. V trimming: 5 bases; J trimming: 2 bases; junction bases outside the gene matches: 17. Per the germline V gene, CDR1 is SGHAT and CDR2 is FQNNGV.

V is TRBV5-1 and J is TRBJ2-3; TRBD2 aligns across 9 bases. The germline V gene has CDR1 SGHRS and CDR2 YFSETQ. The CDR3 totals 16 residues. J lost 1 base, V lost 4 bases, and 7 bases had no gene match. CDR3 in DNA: TGCGCCAGCAGCCTCCCGACTAGCGGAGGCACAGATACGCAGTATTTT. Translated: CASSLPTSGGTDTQYF.

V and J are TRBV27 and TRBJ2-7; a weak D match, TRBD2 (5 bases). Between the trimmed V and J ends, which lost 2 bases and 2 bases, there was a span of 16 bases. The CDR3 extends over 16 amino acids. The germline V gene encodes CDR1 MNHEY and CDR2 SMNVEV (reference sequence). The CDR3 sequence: CASSLHAQRSTYEQYF. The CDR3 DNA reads TGTGCCAGCAGTTTACATGCCCAGCGGTCGACCTACGAGCAGTACTTC.

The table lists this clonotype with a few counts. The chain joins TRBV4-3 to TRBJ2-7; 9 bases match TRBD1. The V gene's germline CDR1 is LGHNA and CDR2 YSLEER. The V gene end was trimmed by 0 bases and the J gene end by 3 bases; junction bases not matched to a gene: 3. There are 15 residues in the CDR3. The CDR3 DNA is TGCGCCAGCAGCCAAGAGGGGACAGGGCTCTACGAGCAGTACTTC. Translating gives CASSQEGTGLYEQYF.

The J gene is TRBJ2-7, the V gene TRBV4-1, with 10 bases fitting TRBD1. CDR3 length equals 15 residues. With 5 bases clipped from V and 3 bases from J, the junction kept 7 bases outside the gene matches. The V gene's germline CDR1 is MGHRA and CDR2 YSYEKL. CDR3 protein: CASSTRDRGFYEQYF. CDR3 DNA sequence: TGCGCCAGCAGCACCCGGGACAGGGGATTCTACGAGCAGTACTTC.

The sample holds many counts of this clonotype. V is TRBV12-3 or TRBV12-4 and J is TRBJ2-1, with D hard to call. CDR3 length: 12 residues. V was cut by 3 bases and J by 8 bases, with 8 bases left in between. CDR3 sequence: CASSFGGHEQFF. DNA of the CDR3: TGTGCCAGCAGTTTCGGTGGCCATGAGCAGTTCTTC.

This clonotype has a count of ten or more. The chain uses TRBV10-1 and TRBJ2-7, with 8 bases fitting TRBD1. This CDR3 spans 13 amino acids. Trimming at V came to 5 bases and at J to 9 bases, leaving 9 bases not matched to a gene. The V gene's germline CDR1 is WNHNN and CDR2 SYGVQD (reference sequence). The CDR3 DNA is TGCGCCAGCAGTCCATCGACAGGGGCCCGGCAGTACTTC. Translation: CASSPSTGARQYF.

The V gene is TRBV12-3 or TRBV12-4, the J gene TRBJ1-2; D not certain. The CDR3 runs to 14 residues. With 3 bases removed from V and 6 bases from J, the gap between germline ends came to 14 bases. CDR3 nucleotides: TGTGCCAGCAGTTTCACATATCCCACGGATGGCTACACCTTC. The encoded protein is CASSFTYPTDGYTF.

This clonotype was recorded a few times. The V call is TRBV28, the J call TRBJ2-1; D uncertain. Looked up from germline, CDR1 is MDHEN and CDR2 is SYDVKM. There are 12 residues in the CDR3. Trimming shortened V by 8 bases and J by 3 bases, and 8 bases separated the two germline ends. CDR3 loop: CASDSGYNEQFF. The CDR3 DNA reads TGTGCCAGCGATTCGGGCTACAATGAGCAGTTCTTC.

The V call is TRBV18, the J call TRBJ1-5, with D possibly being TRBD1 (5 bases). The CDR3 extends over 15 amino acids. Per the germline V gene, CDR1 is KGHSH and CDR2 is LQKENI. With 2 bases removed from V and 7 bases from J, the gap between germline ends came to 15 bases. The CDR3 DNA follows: TGTGCCAGCTCACCATTTCAGGGAGGGCGGCAGCCCCAGCATTTT. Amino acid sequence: CASSPFQGGRQPQHF.

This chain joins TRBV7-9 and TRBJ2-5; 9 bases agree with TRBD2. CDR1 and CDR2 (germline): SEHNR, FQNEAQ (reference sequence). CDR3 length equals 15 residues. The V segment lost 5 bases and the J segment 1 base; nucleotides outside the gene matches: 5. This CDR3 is CASSRLSGGQETQYF. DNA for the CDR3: TGTGCCAGCAGCCGCCTTAGCGGGGGCCAAGAGACCCAGTACTTC.

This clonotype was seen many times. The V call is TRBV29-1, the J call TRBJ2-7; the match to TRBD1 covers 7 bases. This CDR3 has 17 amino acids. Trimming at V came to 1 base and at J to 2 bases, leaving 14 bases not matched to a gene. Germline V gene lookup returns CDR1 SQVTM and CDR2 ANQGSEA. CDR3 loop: CSVEAFASDRVAYEQYF. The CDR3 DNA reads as TGCAGCGTTGAAGCATTTGCCTCCGACAGGGTCGCCTACGAGCAGTACTTC.

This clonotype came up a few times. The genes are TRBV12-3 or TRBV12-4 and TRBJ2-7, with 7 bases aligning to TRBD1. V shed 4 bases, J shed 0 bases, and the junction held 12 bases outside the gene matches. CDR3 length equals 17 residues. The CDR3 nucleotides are TGTGCCAGCAGTTGGGGCTACACAGGGGCCGGCTCCTACGAGCAGTACTTC. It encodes CASSWGYTGAGSYEQYF.

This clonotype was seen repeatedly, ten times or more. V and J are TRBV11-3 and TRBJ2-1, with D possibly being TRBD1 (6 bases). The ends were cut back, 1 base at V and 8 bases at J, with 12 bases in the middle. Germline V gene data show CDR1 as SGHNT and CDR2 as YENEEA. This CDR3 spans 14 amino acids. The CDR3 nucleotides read TGTGCCAGCAGCTTAGGGGGGCCCACAGATGAGCAGTTCTTC. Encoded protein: CASSLGGPTDEQFF.

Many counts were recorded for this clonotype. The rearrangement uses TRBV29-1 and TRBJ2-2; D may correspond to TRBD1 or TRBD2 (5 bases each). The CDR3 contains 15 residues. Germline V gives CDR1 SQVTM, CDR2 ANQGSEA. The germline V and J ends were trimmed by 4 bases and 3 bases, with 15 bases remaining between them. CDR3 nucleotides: TGCAGCGTTGTCATCCCGGGGCGACACACCGGGGAGCTGTTTTTT. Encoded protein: CSVVIPGRHTGELFF.

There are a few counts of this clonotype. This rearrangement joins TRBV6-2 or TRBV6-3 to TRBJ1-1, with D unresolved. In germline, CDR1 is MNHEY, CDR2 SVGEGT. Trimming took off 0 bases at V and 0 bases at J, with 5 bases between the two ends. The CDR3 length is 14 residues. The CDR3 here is CASSYSAVNTEAFF. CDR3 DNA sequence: TGTGCCAGCAGTTACTCGGCGGTGAACACTGAAGCTTTCTTT.

The CDR3 coding sequence is TGCAGTGCAGAATCGCGGACAGGGAAAGAGACCCAGTACTTC. This encodes CSAESRTGKETQYF. This chain connects TRBV20-1 to TRBJ2-5; 8 bases line up with TRBD1. Germline-derived CDR1 and CDR2 are DFQATT and SNEGSKA (reference sequence). The V gene end was trimmed by 6 bases and the J gene end by 3 bases; junction bases not matched to a gene: 9. This CDR3 contains 14 residues.

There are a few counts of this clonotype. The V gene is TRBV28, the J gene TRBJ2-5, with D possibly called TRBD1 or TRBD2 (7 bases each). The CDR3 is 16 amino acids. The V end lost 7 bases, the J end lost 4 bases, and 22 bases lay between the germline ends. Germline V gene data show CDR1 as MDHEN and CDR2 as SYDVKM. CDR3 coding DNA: TGTGCCAGCACAGGGGGGGGACCCGGCCTCGGAGAGACCCAGTACTTC. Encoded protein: CASTGGGPGLGETQYF.